The rows below give T cell receptor beta chains drawn from one sample of a study of cytomegalovirus exposure and HLA in healthy donors. Data came from immunoSEQ multiplex PCR; TCRdb stores just in-frame clones and leaves some out. The data show 130,000 or so clones, 84% seen once. The sequenced sample was PBMCs. These receptors were taken from a woman younger than 30 in good health and CMV-seropositive. The CDR3 runs from the conserved cysteine through the conserved F or W. Fields, in order: J gene, V gene, CDR3 protein.

TRBJ2-7 | TRBV7-9 | CASSSGGGEQYF
TRBJ1-1 | TRBV27 | CASSSSLDRNTEAFF
TRBJ2-7 | TRBV6-5 | CASSSLLAGGLYEQYF
TRBJ1-5 | TRBV30 | CAWGDKSNQPQHF
TRBJ2-1 | TRBV6-5 | CASRGWGGVGDEQFF
TRBJ1-1 | TRBV4-1 | CASSQPIVLQGKDTEAFF
TRBJ1-4 | TRBV28 | CAGGRSVEKLFF
TRBJ1-2 | TRBV18 | CASSPRGEGYTF
TRBJ2-1 | TRBV11-2 | CASSLGGSGSSYNEQFF
TRBJ2-4 | TRBV2 | CASSQTGRGRNIQYF
TRBJ1-1 | TRBV9 | CASSVETGGRHTEAFF
TRBJ2-1 | TRBV9 | CASSVAGGQRTSNEQFF
TRBJ2-2 | TRBV5-4 | CASSPGAGGSGGELFF
TRBJ1-5 | TRBV13 | CASSRGQGPESNQPQHF
TRBJ1-5 | TRBV28 | CASRRIPNQPQHF
TRBJ2-2 | TRBV25-1 | CASSVNAGTANTGELFF
TRBJ2-5 | TRBV11-2 | CASSFSGGWETQYF
TRBJ2-3 | TRBV9 | CAGSPLGGANTQYF
TRBJ1-4 | TRBV19 | CASNRDRDPATNEKLFF
TRBJ1-2 | TRBV4-1 | CASSPTPGGYGYTF
TRBJ2-1 | TRBV6-5 | CASSPGAPVEQFF
TRBJ1-6 | TRBV4-1 | CASSQEPGINSPLHF
TRBJ1-5 | TRBV7-9 | CASSSPVQPQHF
TRBJ2-7 | TRBV7-2 | CASSSGPTYEQYF
TRBJ1-6 | TRBV30 | CAWIPAGTVNSPLHF
TRBJ1-1 | TRBV27 | CASSPGVDTEAFF
TRBJ2-3 | TRBV2 | CASNFGTATDTQYF
TRBJ2-1 | TRBV5-4 | CASSLASRKRGEQFF
TRBJ2-5 | TRBV7-2 | CASSLPSGGAQETQYF
TRBJ2-5 | TRBV12-5 | CASGFHEETQYF
TRBJ1-4 | TRBV7-9 | CASSLAQGQGFEKLFF
TRBJ2-7 | TRBV5-6 | CASSLAVTGALEQYF